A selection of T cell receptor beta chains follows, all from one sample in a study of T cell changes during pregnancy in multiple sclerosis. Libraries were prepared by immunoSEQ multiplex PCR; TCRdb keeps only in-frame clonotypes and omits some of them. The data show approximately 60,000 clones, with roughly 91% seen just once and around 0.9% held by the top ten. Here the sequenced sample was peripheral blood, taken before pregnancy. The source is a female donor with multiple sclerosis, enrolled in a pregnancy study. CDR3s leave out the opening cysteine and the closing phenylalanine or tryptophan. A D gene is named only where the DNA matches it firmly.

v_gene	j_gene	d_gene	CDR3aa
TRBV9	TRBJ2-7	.	ASSLGEYRADEQY
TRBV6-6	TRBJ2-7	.	ASSLGGSYEQY
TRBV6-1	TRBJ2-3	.	ASTRSHGLDTQY
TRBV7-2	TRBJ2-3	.	ASSLGTGRSTDTQY
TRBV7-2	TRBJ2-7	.	ASSSLGSTYEQY
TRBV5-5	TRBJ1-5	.	ASSFRVVTVINQPQH
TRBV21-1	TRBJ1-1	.	ASSKERHQNTEAF
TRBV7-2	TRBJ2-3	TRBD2	ASSLFSGSSTDTQY
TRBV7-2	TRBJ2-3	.	ASTFGGDTQY
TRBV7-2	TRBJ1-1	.	ASSPREYRVGTEAF
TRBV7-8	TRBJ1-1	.	ASTERGLAEAF
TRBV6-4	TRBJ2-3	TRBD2	ASSDAGGSTDTQY
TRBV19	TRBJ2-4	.	ASMQTRLAKNIQY
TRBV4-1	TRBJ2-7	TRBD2	ASSQEIPGGFEQY
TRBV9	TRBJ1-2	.	ASSLRGDSNNYGYT
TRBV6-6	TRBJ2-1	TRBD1	ASSYGTGLNEQF
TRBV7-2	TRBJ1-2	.	ASSLPNGGAAT
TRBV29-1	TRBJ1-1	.	SVSFTGTTLKAF
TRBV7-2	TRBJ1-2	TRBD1	ASSLVGLRGRGYGYT
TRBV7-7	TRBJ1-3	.	ASSSGSSSGNTIY
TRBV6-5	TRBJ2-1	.	ASSYRVYNEQF
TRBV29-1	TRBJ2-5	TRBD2	SVEGGTERGASGGMTETQY
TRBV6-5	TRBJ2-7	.	ASRRDSYEQY
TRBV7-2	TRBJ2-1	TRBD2	ASSLRRGVTYNEQF
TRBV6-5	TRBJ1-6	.	ASSLGQIRSPLH
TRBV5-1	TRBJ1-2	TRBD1	ASSLADRGRSYGYT
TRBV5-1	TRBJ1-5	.	ASSLLWSGNQPQH
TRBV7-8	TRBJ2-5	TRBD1	ASTHNRGEVETQY
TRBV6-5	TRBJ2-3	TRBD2	ASSSSGTTSTDTQY
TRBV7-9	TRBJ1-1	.	ASSLGGRNTEAF
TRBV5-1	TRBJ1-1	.	ASRRGDTEAF
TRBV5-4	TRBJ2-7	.	ASSLEVGEQY
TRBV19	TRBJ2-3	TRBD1	ASSISGTGPEDTQY
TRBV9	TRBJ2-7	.	ASSVEGQPSYEQY
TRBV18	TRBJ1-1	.	ASSPQRWGGTEAF
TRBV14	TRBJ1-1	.	AIRKLTGTNTEAF
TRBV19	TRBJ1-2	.	ASRDFGPSNYGYT
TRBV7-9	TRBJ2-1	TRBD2	ASSLASGGAYNEQF
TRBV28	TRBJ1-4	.	ASSFLGATNEKLF
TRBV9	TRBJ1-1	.	ASSREEDRLEAF
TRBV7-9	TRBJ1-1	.	ASSFAGNTEAF
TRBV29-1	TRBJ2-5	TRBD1	SVTGARQETQY
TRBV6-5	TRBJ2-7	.	ASSPTFRSYEQY
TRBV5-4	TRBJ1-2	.	ASSLGPGVLSNYGYT
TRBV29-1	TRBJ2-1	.	SGMKGGGGNEQF
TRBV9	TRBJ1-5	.	ASSVGLGGEPQH
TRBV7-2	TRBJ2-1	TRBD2	ASSLLVTSGEQF
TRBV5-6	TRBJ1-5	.	ASSRIGRVNQPQH
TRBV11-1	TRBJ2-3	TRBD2	ASNKLAADTQY
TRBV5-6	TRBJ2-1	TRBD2	ASGDSRGYYNEQF
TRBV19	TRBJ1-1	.	ASRDRPNTEAF
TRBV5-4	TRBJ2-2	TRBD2	ASSLAGRGANTGELF
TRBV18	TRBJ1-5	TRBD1	ASSLSTGNQPQH
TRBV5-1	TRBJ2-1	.	ASSLGQAGYNEQF
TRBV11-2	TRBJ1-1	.	ASSLGGQAGAF
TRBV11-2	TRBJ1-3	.	ASSLAAASTGNTIY
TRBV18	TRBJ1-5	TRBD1	ASSPPDRDGVPPLSVNQPQH
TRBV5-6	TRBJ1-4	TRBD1	ASMPGQGYEKLF
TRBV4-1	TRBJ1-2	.	ASSQVTGPYGYT
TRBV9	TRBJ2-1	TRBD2	ASSVVASGGAGNEQF